Below are 27 T cell receptor beta chains sequenced from a single sample in a study of graft-versus-host responses after intestinal transplantation. Method: immunoSEQ multiplex PCR; TCRdb's copy keeps in-frame clones and lacks some. The table records thousands of clones, about 22% of them present only once. Specimen: alloreactive CD4+ T cells from a mixed lymphocyte reaction culture, collected before transplantation. Regarding subset: CFSE-low proliferating T cells sorted from approximately 6-day pre-transplant mixed lymphocyte reaction (GvH or HvG direction). These receptor sequences come from a human patient who was an organ donor for intestinal transplantation.

By frequency in the sample, this clone is medium-sized (0.01 to 0.1%). The chain links TRBV7-9 to TRBJ1-1; the match to TRBD1 covers 7 bases. CDR3 size: 14 residues. Germline lookup yields CDR1 SEHNR and CDR2 FQNEAQ (reference sequence). J was trimmed by 1 base and V by 5 bases; bases with no gene match: 4. The CDR3 DNA sequence: TGTGCCAGCAGCCCAGGACAGGCGAACACTGAAGCTTTCTTT. Encoded protein: CASSPGQANTEAFF. The variable domain in full, completed from reference TRBV7-9 and TRBJ1-1, reads DTGVSQNPRHKITKRGQNVTFRCDPISEHNRLYWYRQTLGQGPEFLTYFQNEAQLEKSRLLSDRFSAERPKGSFSTLEIQRTEQGDSAMYLCASSPGQANTEAFFGQGTRLTVV.

This clone has more than one count but fewer than ten. The V call is TRBV7-2, the J call TRBJ2-1; D is perhaps TRBD2 (5 bases). With 2 bases removed from V and 3 bases from J, the gap between germline ends came to 5 bases. From germline, CDR1 is SGHTA and CDR2 FQGNSA. This CDR3 comprises 13 residues. CDR3 sequence (DNA): TGTGCCAGCAGCTTAAGCGGCTACAATGAGCAGTTCTTC. Translation: CASSLSGYNEQFF.

By proportion, this clone is medium-sized (0.01 to 0.1%). This chain uses TRBV5-1 with TRBJ2-2; 7 bases map to TRBD1. V shed 4 bases and J 4 bases; nucleotides not matched to a gene: 7. The V gene's germline CDR1 is SGHRS and CDR2 YFSETQ. The CDR3 runs to 15 residues. The DNA of the CDR3 is TGCGCCAGCAGCGGTGACAGGGTGGTCACCGGGGAGCTGTTTTTT. Amino acids: CASSGDRVVTGELFF.

By share, this clone counts as medium-sized. The DNA for the CDR3 is TGTGCCAGCAAAGCGGTGGGCTCCTATAATTCACCCCTCCACTTT. Its translation: CASKAVGSYNSPLHF. V is TRBV6-5 and J is TRBJ1-6; D call uncertain. The CDR3 runs to 15 residues. Between the trimmed V and J ends, which lost 7 bases and 0 bases, there was a span of 10 bases. Germline loops: CDR1 MNHEY, CDR2 SVGAGI.

This clone was counted between two and nine times. V usage is TRBV6-1 and J usage is TRBJ1-5; a weak D match, TRBD1 (6 bases). Trimming took 5 bases from V and 4 from J, leaving 15 bases between them. Germline V gives CDR1 MNHNS, CDR2 SASEGT. The length of the CDR3 is 15 residues. This CDR3 reads CASSRQLDSNQPQHF. The CDR3 coding sequence is TGTGCCAGCAGTAGACAATTGGACAGTAATCAGCCCCAGCATTTT.

This sequence joins TRBV9 and TRBJ2-5, with D tentatively TRBD2 (5 bases). V lost 3 bases, J lost 2 bases, and 14 bases lay in between. Germline CDR1 is SGDLS and CDR2 is YYNGEE. The CDR3 has 15 amino acids. Written as DNA, the CDR3 is TGTGCCAGCAGCGGTAGCGTCCCGGAACAAGAGACCCAGTACTTC. Its protein product is CASSGSVPEQETQYF. The complete variable domain, with remaining parts taken from reference TRBV9 and TRBJ2-5, reads DSGVTQTPKHLITATGQRVTLRCSPRSGDLSVYWYQQSLDQGLQFLIQYYNGEERAKGNILERFSAQQFPDLHSELNLSSLELGDSALYFCASSGSVPEQETQYFGPGTRLLVL.

This clone was counted between two and nine times. The chain combines TRBV7-3 with TRBJ2-1; perhaps TRBD2 as D (7 bases). This CDR3 region has 15 residues. From germline, CDR1 is SGHTA and CDR2 FQGTGA. Trimming removed 5 bases at V and 0 bases at J, with 11 bases between. CDR3 residues: CASSPGGHSYNEQFF. DNA for the CDR3: TGTGCCAGCAGCCCGGGGGGCCACTCCTACAATGAGCAGTTCTTC.

Within the sample, this clone is medium-sized. The rearrangement uses TRBV28 and TRBJ1-5; D remains ambiguous. With 5 bases removed from V and 4 bases from J, the gap between germline ends came to 12 bases. Germline-derived CDR1 and CDR2 are MDHEN and SYDVKM. This CDR3 is 14 amino acids long. The DNA of the CDR3 is TGTGCCAGCAGTCTAACGGGTACAAATCAGCCCCAGCATTTT. Translated: CASSLTGTNQPQHF.

This chain links TRBV11-2 with TRBJ2-5; 8 nucleotides line up with TRBD2. The CDR3 covers 14 residues. The trim removed 5 bases at V and 5 bases at J, leaving 7 bases unmatched. Germline-derived CDR1 and CDR2 are SGHAT and FQNNGV. The CDR3 is CASSRTGGAETQYF. The CDR3, as DNA: TGTGCCAGCAGCCGAACGGGGGGGGCGGAGACCCAGTACTTC.

The V and J genes are TRBV19 and TRBJ1-5; D perhaps matches TRBD1 (6 bases). V lost 6 bases and J lost 0, with 12 bases in between. Germline V CDR1 and CDR2: LNHDA, SQIVND (reference sequence). There are 15 residues in the CDR3. The chain's CDR3 is CASSRTVYSNQPQHF. The CDR3 coding sequence is TGTGCCAGTAGCAGGACAGTATATAGCAATCAGCCCCAGCATTTT.

By share, this clone ranks as large. This rearrangement joins TRBV18 to TRBJ1-2; 7 positions agree with TRBD1. V lost 6 bases and J lost 4; bases outside the gene matches: 5. Germline CDR1 and CDR2: KGHSH and LQKENI. The CDR3 length is 13 residues. CDR3 coding DNA: TGTGCCAGCTCGTATGGGACAGCCTATGGCTACACCTTC. Translation gives CASSYGTAYGYTF.

This clone occurred a few times. J is TRBJ2-2 and V is TRBV29-1, with 14 bases fitting TRBD2. V trimming: 4 bases; J trimming: 6 bases; junction bases outside the gene matches: 7. This CDR3 contains 16 residues. In germline, CDR1 is SQVTM, CDR2 ANQGSEA. The DNA of the CDR3 is TGCAGCGTTGTAGGGACTAGCGGGGGCTACGCCGGGGAGCTGTTTTTT. It is translated as CSVVGTSGGYAGELFF.

As regards this clone: One junction end disagrees with the germline gene, perhaps due to a read error. V usage is TRBV5-4 and J usage is TRBJ1-6, with unresolved D. This CDR3 is built from 15 residues. CDR1 and CDR2 (germline): SGHNT, YYREEE (reference sequence). The CDR3 protein is CASSQDQYSNSPLHF. The DNA of the CDR3 is TGCGCCAGCAGCCAAGATCAGTACAGTAATTCACCCCTCCACTTT.

The J gene is TRBJ1-5, the V gene TRBV27; D uncertain. Trimming pared 6 bases from V and 0 bases from J, leaving 12 bases between. This CDR3 has 15 residues. Germline V CDR1 and CDR2: MNHEY, SMNVEV (reference sequence). In DNA, the CDR3 is TGTGCCAGCAGAAGTTACATTACTAGCAATCAGCCCCAGCATTTT. Translation: CASRSYITSNQPQHF.

This chain uses TRBV19 with TRBJ2-1; D unresolved. Trimming removed 8 bases at V and 4 bases at J, with 6 bases between. CDR3 size: 11 residues. The germline V gene has CDR1 LNHDA and CDR2 SQIVND (reference sequence). The CDR3 DNA sequence: TGTGCCAGTTCAGTTTACAATGAGCAGTTCTTC. Protein sequence: CASSVYNEQFF.

This chain connects TRBV30 to TRBJ2-3, with a tentative D call TRBD1 (6 bases). V was clipped by 1 base and J by 0 bases, with 14 bases between them. Germline CDR1 GTSNPN, CDR2 SVGIG (reference sequence). The CDR3 covers 16 residues. DNA of the CDR3: TGTGCCTGGAGTGCCCCGCGTACAGGGAGCACAGATACGCAGTATTTT. Residues: CAWSAPRTGSTDTQYF.

The rearrangement links TRBV7-9 to TRBJ2-5, with 9 bases that match TRBD1. CDR3 length: 16 residues. The germline V gene encodes CDR1 SEHNR and CDR2 FQNEAQ (reference sequence). With 2 bases clipped from V and 5 bases from J, the junction kept 9 bases outside the gene matches. The CDR3 DNA sequence: TGTGCCAGCAGCTTATATATCGGGACAGGGTACGAGACCCAGTACTTC. This codes for CASSLYIGTGYETQYF. Variable domain in full (rest from reference TRBV7-9 and TRBJ2-5): DTGVSQNPRHKITKRGQNVTFRCDPISEHNRLYWYRQTLGQGPEFLTYFQNEAQLEKSRLLSDRFSAERPKGSFSTLEIQRTEQGDSAMYLCASSLYIGTGYETQYFGPGTRLLVL.

This rearrangement joins TRBV28 to TRBJ1-3, with D perhaps TRBD1 (6 bases). The CDR3 is made up of 17 amino acids. V was cut by 5 bases and J by 2 bases, with 19 bases left in between. The germline V gene encodes CDR1 MDHEN and CDR2 SYDVKM. The CDR3 coding sequence is TGTGCCAGCAGTCTATACGACAGGAGAGCAACTGGAAACACCATATATTTT. This translates into CASSLYDRRATGNTIYF. Together with reference TRBV28 and TRBJ1-3, the CDR3 gives the full variable domain: DVKVTQSSRYLVKRTGEKVFLECVQDMDHENMFWYRQDPGLGLRLIYFSYDVKMKEKGDIPEGYSVSREKKERFSLILESASTNQTSMYLCASSLYDRRATGNTIYFGEGSWLTVV.

V and J are TRBV28 and TRBJ2-5, with D maybe TRBD1 (6 bases). The V and J ends lost 1 base and 5 bases respectively, with 11 bases between them. CDR1 is MDHEN, CDR2 SYDVKM, per germline. There are 14 residues in the CDR3. CDR3 sequence reads: CASSLSGEEETQYF. CDR3 DNA: TGTGCCAGCAGTTTATCAGGGGAAGAGGAGACCCAGTACTTC.

This clone was seen a handful of times. The V call is TRBV4-2, the J call TRBJ1-3, with 9 bases fitting TRBD1. Germline V gives CDR1 LGHNA, CDR2 YNFKEQ. This CDR3 contains 14 residues. With V trimmed by 4 bases and J by 2 bases, 0 bases remained unmatched. The CDR3 protein is CASSRQGAGNTIYF. CDR3 coding DNA: TGTGCCAGCAGCCGACAGGGGGCTGGAAACACCATATATTTT.

CDR3: CASMLDRGTDTQYF. DNA of the CDR3: TGTGCCAGCATGCTGGACAGGGGGACAGATACGCAGTATTTT. This sequence joins TRBV6-5 and TRBJ2-3; 10 positions agree with TRBD1. The CDR3 runs to 14 residues. J gave up 3 bases and V 7 bases, and 4 bases lay outside the gene matches. Germline V gene sequence: CDR1 MNHEY, CDR2 SVGAGI.

By its share, this clone is medium-sized (0.01 to 0.1%). V and J are TRBV7-3 and TRBJ2-3, with D possibly being TRBD1 (6 bases). CDR1 is SGHTA and CDR2 is FQGTGA in the germline V gene. V lost 5 bases and J lost 8, with 23 bases in between. The CDR3 covers 16 residues. CDR3 sequence reads: CASSPDGTLRGATQYF. Here the CDR3 DNA reads TGTGCCAGCAGCCCAGACGGGACATTACGTGGAGCTACGCAGTATTTT.

Written as DNA, the CDR3 is TGCGCCAGCAGCTTGGGTTCCAGGGGTAATGGGGCCAACGTCCTGACTTTC. It is translated as CASSLGSRGNGANVLTF. The gene calls are TRBV5-1 and TRBJ2-6; the D gene is possibly TRBD1 (6 bases). V was trimmed by 0 bases and J by 3 bases, leaving 13 bases between them. CDR3 length equals 17 residues. The germline V gene has CDR1 SGHRS and CDR2 YFSETQ.

This clone rates as medium-sized. The chain is built from TRBV6-5 and TRBJ1-1; D remains unclear. CDR1 is MNHEY and CDR2 is SVGAGI in the germline V gene. Trimming stripped 0 bases from V and 4 bases from J, with 6 bases between. The CDR3 length is 13 residues. The CDR3 DNA is TGTGCCAGCAGTTACTCAGTGAGCACTGAAGCTTTCTTT. The encoded protein is CASSYSVSTEAFF.

CDR3: CASSYGGAGNQPQHF. CDR3 DNA sequence: TGTGCCAGCAGTTACGGAGGGGCCGGCAATCAGCCCCAGCATTTT. V and J are TRBV6-6 and TRBJ1-5; the D gene is possibly TRBD1 (5 bases). Germline values: CDR1 MNHNY, CDR2 SVGAGI (reference sequence). CDR3 size: 15 residues. V lost 2 bases to trimming and J lost 2 bases, with 10 bases between them.

This sequence joins TRBV18 and TRBJ1-2; D is uncertain. CDR1 and CDR2 from the germline V gene are KGHSH and LQKENI. The CDR3 contains 13 residues. V shed 5 bases and J shed 5 bases, with 12 bases lying between them. The CDR3 DNA follows: TGTGCCAGCTCAATCGACAAGATTTATGGCTACACCTTC. It codes for CASSIDKIYGYTF. The whole variable domain, filled in from reference TRBV18 and TRBJ1-2, reads NAGVMQNPRHLVRRRGQEARLRCSPMKGHSHVYWYRQLPEEGLKFMVYLQKENIIDESGMPKERFSAEFPKEGPSILRIQQVVRGDSAAYFCASSIDKIYGYTFGSGTRLTVV.

In its sample, this clone was seen a few times. J is TRBJ2-1 and V is TRBV9; TRBD2 might be the D (7 bases). The CDR3 covers 16 residues. V shed 3 bases and J shed 8 bases, with 21 bases lying between them. Germline CDR1 and CDR2: SGDLS and YYNGEE. The CDR3 coding sequence is TGTGCCAGCAGCGAGGGAGTGGGGGGGGCCCCCCATGAGCAGTTCTTC. This encodes CASSEGVGGAPHEQFF.